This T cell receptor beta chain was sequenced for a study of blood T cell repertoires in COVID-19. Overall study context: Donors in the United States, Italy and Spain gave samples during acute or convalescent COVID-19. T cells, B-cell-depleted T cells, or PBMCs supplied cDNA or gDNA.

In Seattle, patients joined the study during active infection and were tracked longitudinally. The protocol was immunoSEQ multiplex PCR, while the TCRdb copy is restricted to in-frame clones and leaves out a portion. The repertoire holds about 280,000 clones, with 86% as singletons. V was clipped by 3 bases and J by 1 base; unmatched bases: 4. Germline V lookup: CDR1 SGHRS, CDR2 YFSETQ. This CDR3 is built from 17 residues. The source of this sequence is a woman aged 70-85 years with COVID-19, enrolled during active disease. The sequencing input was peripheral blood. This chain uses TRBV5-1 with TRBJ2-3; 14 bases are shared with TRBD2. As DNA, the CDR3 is TGCGCCAGCAGCTCGTGGACTAGCGGGGGGCGCACAGATACGCAGTATTTT. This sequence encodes CASSSWTSGGRTDTQYF.